The clone carrying this T cell receptor (beta chain) appeared a few times. Its matching antigen is unknown. Everyone who gave samples was a healthy Caucasian. This sample is drawn from a study of identical twins. Study-level results: Twins' excess sharing was less marked for out-of-frame beta sequences.

The CDR3 sequence is 14 residues long. Germline V gene lookup returns CDR1 ENHRY and CDR2 SYGVKD. Trimming shortened V by 8 bases and J by 5 bases, and 16 bases separated the two germline ends. Using its own MiXCR run on the 5' RACE reads, TCRdb lists one record per CDR3 protein. The data contain 500,000 to 700,000 distinct CDR3 sequences, roughly 7.1% of them seen just once; the ten biggest clones take up about 1.6%. These data were also filed under a second study, of yellow fever vaccine responses in identical twins.

The material sequenced was PBMCs. The chain carries TRBV10-3 and TRBJ2-1; maybe TRBD1 (6 bases). This clonotype originated in a woman between 18 and 29 years old in good health. The CDR3, as DNA: TGTGCCATCGGGGGCTCGAACCAAAACAATGAGCAGTTCTTC. The encoded protein is CAIGGSNQNNEQFF.